This TCR beta chain was sequenced during a study of blood T cell repertoires in COVID-19. Study in general: The samples span acute and convalescent COVID-19 from the United States, Italy and Spain. From T cells, B-cell-depleted T cells, or PBMCs came the material, which was cDNA or gDNA.

Only in-frame clones appear in the TCRdb table, and some are missing; sequencing was by immunoSEQ multiplex PCR. The table records 200,000 to 250,000 clones, around 88% of them present only once. The length of the CDR3 is 16 residues. Germline values: CDR1 LNHDA, CDR2 SQIVND (reference sequence). V lost 4 bases, J lost 2 bases, and 4 bases stayed unmatched. Sequencing was carried out using peripheral blood. The chain is built from TRBV19 and TRBJ1-5; 11 positions match TRBD1. This clonotype was sampled from a man aged 18-30 years with active or convalescent COVID-19. The CDR3 protein is CASSSRTGGGNQPQHF. CDR3 coding DNA: TGTGCCAGTAGTAGCCGGACAGGGGGCGGCAATCAGCCCCAGCATTTT.